This T cell receptor beta chain was obtained from a study of long-term antiretroviral therapy in people with HIV. The assay, immunoSEQ v3.0, was run at survey level. Only in-frame clones appear in the TCRdb table, and some are missing; sequencing was by immunoSEQ multiplex PCR. This sample has some 29,000 clones, with approximately 93% found just once. This CDR3 is 15 amino acids long. The V end was cut by 3 bases, the J end by 6 bases, with 14 bases between. Germline V gene lookup returns CDR1 LGHNA and CDR2 YSLEER. This chain links TRBV4-3 with TRBJ2-2; perhaps TRBD2 as D (5 bases). Sequencing was performed on unsorted PBMCs, taken 6.2 years after starting antiretroviral therapy. This receptor was obtained from a man aged 40-49 years with HIV. The CDR3 reads CASSQDELVPGELFF. The CDR3 coding sequence is TGCGCCAGCAGCCAGGATGAACTAGTTCCCGGGGAGCTGTTTTTT.